The 17 T cell receptor beta chains presented below share a single source sample, sequenced in a study of shared clonotypes between healthy human individuals. This table comes from immunoSEQ multiplex PCR, and its TCRdb copy is limited to in-frame clones, with some not included. Among about 2.3 million clones listed, over 90% were seen once. The sequenced sample was naive CD4+ T cells from PBMCs. Documented subset: CD45RA+ positively selected. The receptor source for this set is a man aged 18-30 years in good health. Some clones in this sample may be carry-over from other donors' samples.

J is TRBJ2-3 and V is TRBV29-1, with a possible D match to TRBD1 (5 bases). Germline-derived CDR1 and CDR2 are SQVTM and ANQGSEA. V was shortened by 5 bases and J by 0 bases, with 15 bases between the two germline ends. This CDR3 has 15 residues. The CDR3 is CSVPAGLQSTDTQYF. CDR3 nucleotides: TGCAGCGTTCCCGCAGGGCTCCAAAGCACAGATACGCAGTATTTT.

This chain links TRBV9 with TRBJ2-1; no firm D call. V lost 4 bases to trimming and J lost 9 bases, with 14 bases between them. This CDR3 is 13 amino acids long. Germline loops: CDR1 SGDLS, CDR2 YYNGEE. The CDR3 region has the DNA TGTGCCAGCAGCTCCCACCTCTACGGTGAGCAGTTCTTC. This encodes CASSSHLYGEQFF.

The rearrangement uses TRBV4-1 and TRBJ2-3; 8 nucleotides agree with TRBD2. Germline V CDR1 and CDR2: MGHRA, YSYEKL. This CDR3 has 15 amino acids. After removal of 2 bases from V and 0 bases from J, the junction contained 1 base not matched to a gene. The CDR3 DNA reads as TGCGCCAGCAGCCAAACTAGCGGTAGCACAGATACGCAGTATTTT. Protein product: CASSQTSGSTDTQYF.

The gene calls are TRBV21-1 and TRBJ1-2. TRBV21-1 is tagged as a pseudogene. The CDR3 has 13 amino acids. CDR3 protein: CASLRTVNYGYTF. CDR3 bases: TGTGCCAGCCTTCGGACCGTTAACTATGGCTACACCTTC.

The chain recombines TRBV7-9 with TRBJ1-1; D ambiguous. The germline CDR1 and CDR2 sequences are SEHNR and FQNEAQ (reference sequence). Deletions cut 4 bases from V and 3 bases from J, with 15 bases between. This CDR3 has 15 residues. In DNA form, the CDR3 reads TGTGCCAGCAGCTCCTCCGCGCTGCATTACACTGAAGCTTTCTTT. This sequence encodes CASSSSALHYTEAFF.

The V and J genes are TRBV7-9 and TRBJ1-1; no clear D gene. The CDR3 length is 13 residues. Germline CDR1 SEHNR, CDR2 FQNEAQ (reference sequence). The germline V and J ends were trimmed by 3 bases and 5 bases, with 10 bases remaining between them. The CDR3 loop reads CASSFDTGTEAFF. The DNA of the CDR3 is TGTGCCAGCAGCTTTGACACCGGGACTGAAGCTTTCTTT.

The CDR3, as DNA: TGCAGCGGCTGGGGTTGGGGGGATGGCTACACCTTC. Encoded protein: CSGWGWGDGYTF. The chain couples TRBV29-1 to TRBJ1-2, with TRBD1 as a possible D gene (5 bases). Trimming cost V 7 bases and J 6 bases, with 15 bases left between them. CDR3 length: 12 residues. Germline assignment: CDR1 SQVTM and CDR2 ANQGSEA.

The chain couples TRBV2 to TRBJ2-5, with a weak D call TRBD1 (6 bases). V was cut by 8 bases and J by 4 bases, with 20 bases left in between. The CDR3 spans 15 residues. CDR1 and CDR2 from the germline V gene are SNHLY and FYNNEI. As DNA, the CDR3 is TGTGCCAGCTCTGCCACAGGGTTTTCGCGAGAGACCCAGTACTTC. Its protein product is CASSATGFSRETQYF.

The chain employs TRBV7-8 and TRBJ2-3; 8 bases agree with TRBD1. Germline CDR1 is SGHVS and CDR2 is FQNEAQ. The J segment lost 6 bases and the V segment lost 5 bases, leaving 10 bases of the junction unmatched. The CDR3 length is 15 residues. CDR3 protein: CASSLPRGPRDTQYF. As DNA, the CDR3 is TGTGCCAGCAGCCTCCCCAGGGGGCCCAGGGATACGCAGTATTTT.

The chain links TRBV28 to TRBJ2-7; tentatively, D is TRBD1 or TRBD2 (5 bases each). The germline V and J ends were trimmed by 3 bases and 2 bases, with 20 bases remaining between them. CDR1 and CDR2 from the germline V gene are MDHEN and SYDVKM. The CDR3 covers 17 residues. In nucleotides, the CDR3 is TGTGCCAGCAGTTTTGTACCGGGACGCAAGGGGACCTACGAGCAGTACTTC. Residues: CASSFVPGRKGTYEQYF.

The chain uses TRBV19 and TRBJ2-3; TRBD2 aligns across 7 bases. The J segment lost 2 bases and the V segment lost 6 bases, leaving 11 bases of the junction unmatched. The CDR3 is 16 amino acids. From germline, CDR1 is LNHDA and CDR2 SQIVND (reference sequence). The CDR3 loop is CASRLSAGRNTDTQYF. DNA of the CDR3: TGTGCCAGTAGATTATCAGCCGGGAGGAACACAGATACGCAGTATTTT.

This chain uses TRBV7-3 with TRBJ1-2; D gene unclear. The CDR3 sequence is 14 residues long. The germline V gene has CDR1 SGHTA and CDR2 FQGTGA. Trimming took 5 bases from V and 0 from J, leaving 10 bases between them. The CDR3 bases are TGTGCCAGCAGCAGAGCCCCAGCTAACTATGGCTACACCTTC. This translates into CASSRAPANYGYTF.

The gene calls are TRBV7-2 and TRBJ2-7; D unclear. CDR3 size: 15 residues. V gave up 2 bases and J gave up 0 bases, with 11 bases separating them. In germline, CDR1 is SGHTA, CDR2 FQGNSA. The CDR3 loop reads CASSLSYLSSYEQYF. CDR3 coding DNA: TGTGCCAGCAGCTTAAGCTACCTCAGCTCCTACGAGCAGTACTTC.

The J gene is TRBJ2-7, the V gene TRBV25-1; D unclear. The CDR3 totals 16 residues. The germline V gene encodes CDR1 MGHDK and CDR2 SYGVNS. Trimming stripped 4 bases from V and 6 bases from J, with 22 bases between. For the CDR3, the DNA is TGTGCCAGCAGTGGCCAGCCCGGACGGCGGATAACCGAGCAGTACTTC. Its translation is CASSGQPGRRITEQYF.

The chain has TRBV27 and TRBJ2-4; D is possibly TRBD1 (5 bases). From germline, CDR1 is MNHEY and CDR2 SMNVEV (reference sequence). Trimming took off 6 bases at V and 0 bases at J, with 15 bases between the two ends. The CDR3 is 16 amino acids. The CDR3 region has the DNA TGTGCCAGCAGCCCGGGTGGGGCCGTAGCCAAAAACATTCAGTACTTC. Protein: CASSPGGAVAKNIQYF.

The chain uses TRBV19 and TRBJ1-2, with 9 nucleotides matching TRBD1. V was clipped by 5 bases and J by 6 bases; unmatched bases: 7. CDR3 length equals 14 residues. The germline V gene has CDR1 LNHDA and CDR2 SQIVND (reference sequence). The CDR3 nucleotides read TGTGCCAGTAGTTCGGACAGGGGATATGATGGCTACACCTTC. This gives the protein CASSSDRGYDGYTF.

DNA of the CDR3: TGTGCCAGCAGCAGTGGCTTCTCCTACGAGCAGTACTTC. It yields the protein CASSSGFSYEQYF. V usage is TRBV7-2 and J usage is TRBJ2-7; D is unclear. The germline V gene encodes CDR1 SGHTA and CDR2 FQGNSA. Trimming pared 5 bases from V and 0 bases from J, leaving 8 bases between. The CDR3 runs to 13 residues.